This is a list of T cell receptor beta chains from one sample in a study of blood T cell repertoires in COVID-19. Some clones are missing from TCRdb's copy, which holds only in-frame ones; the method was immunoSEQ multiplex PCR. The sample consists of about 45,000 clones, 90% of them appearing once. What was sequenced was peripheral blood. These TCRs come from a man between 65 and 85 years old with active COVID-19. CDR3s include the opening cysteine and the closing phenylalanine or tryptophan. Each record gives: D gene, J gene, clone size, CDR3 length, V gene, CDR3 protein, CDR3 DNA. D genes are given only for firm matches. Some rows mark clone size as missing; the rest say once, few, many or name a class of expanded clone.

-,TRBJ2-7,-,14,TRBV9,CASSVGIGTYEQYF,TGTGCCAGCAGCGTAGGTATCGGGACCTACGAGCAGTACTTC
-,TRBJ2-3,-,16,TRBV24-1,CATSDPSTGRTDTQYF,TGTGCCACCAGTGACCCTTCGACAGGGAGGACAGATACGCAGTATTTT
-,TRBJ1-6,-,15,TRBV6-6,CASSSYSSYNSPLHF,TGTGCCAGCAGTTCGTACAGCTCCTATAATTCACCCCTCCACTTT
TRBD1,TRBJ1-5,-,18,TRBV15,CATSSRWGNRGLNQPQHF,TGTGCCACCAGCAGCCGCTGGGGGAATAGGGGGCTCAATCAGCCCCAGCATTTT
-,TRBJ2-2,-,16,TRBV7-7,CASSLVAGANTGELFF,TGTGCTAGCAGCTTAGTGGCAGGGGCGAACACCGGGGAGCTGTTTTTT
-,TRBJ2-1,-,14,TRBV7-2,CASSLVSNYNEQFF,TGTGCCAGCAGCTTAGTATCTAATTACAATGAGCAGTTCTTC
TRBD2,TRBJ2-3,-,18,TRBV24-1,CATSDTISGSYGTDTQYF,TGTGCCACCAGTGACACCATCAGCGGGAGTTACGGCACAGATACGCAGTATTTT
TRBD1,TRBJ1-2,once,12,TRBV29-1,CSVGGQGLGYTF,TGCAGCGTTGGGGGACAGGGGCTCGGCTACACCTTC
TRBD1,TRBJ2-5,-,15,TRBV9,CASSVGGQGGETQYF,TGTGCCAGCAGCGTGGGGGGACAGGGTGGTGAGACCCAGTACTTC
-,TRBJ1-1,-,14,TRBV7-9,CASSLAVAGAGAFF,TGTGCCAGCAGCTTAGCGGTGGCGGGGGCGGGAGCTTTCTTT
-,TRBJ2-3,few,12,TRBV24-1,CATGGGTDTQYF,TGTGCCACCGGAGGAGGCACAGATACGCAGTATTTT
-,TRBJ2-5,-,15,TRBV5-7,CASSLAEGGKETQYF,TGTGCCAGCAGCTTGGCAGAGGGTGGTAAAGAGACCCAGTACTTC
-,TRBJ1-2,once,11,TRBV20-1,CSARRVYGYTF,TGCAGTGCTAGGAGGGTCTATGGCTACACCTTC
TRBD2,TRBJ2-3,-,16,TRBV7-8,CASSLVGGGAADTQYF,TGTGCCAGCAGCTTAGTTGGCGGGGGGGCGGCAGATACGCAGTATTTT
TRBD1,TRBJ2-2,once,15,TRBV24-1,CATSGAGTGTGELFF,TGTGCCACCAGTGGGGCCGGGACAGGGACCGGGGAGCTGTTTTTT
TRBD2,TRBJ2-3,-,17,TRBV7-3,CASSLTGGSTSTDTQYF,TGTGCCAGCAGCTTAACCGGGGGGTCGACTAGCACAGATACGCAGTATTTT
TRBD2,TRBJ2-1,-,16,TRBV5-1,CASSIRRSGGYNEQFF,TGCGCCAGCAGCATCCGCCGGTCGGGGGGGTACAATGAGCAGTTCTTC
TRBD1,TRBJ2-4,-,16,TRBV7-9,CASSNALGTGPNIQYF,TGTGCCAGCAGCAATGCCCTAGGGACAGGGCCAAACATTCAGTACTTC
TRBD2,TRBJ2-2,-,14,TRBV6-5,CASRTGTSAGELFF,TGTGCCAGCAGGACCGGGACTAGCGCCGGGGAGCTGTTTTTT
-,TRBJ2-7,once,17,TRBV21-1,CASSSPRGRGGVYEQYF,TGTGCCAGCAGCTCCCCCCGAGGACGGGGAGGGGTCTACGAGCAGTACTTC
TRBD2,TRBJ2-2,-,16,TRBV5-4,CASSLGGGGRTGELFF,TGTGCCAGCAGCTTGGGAGGCGGGGGGCGAACCGGGGAGCTGTTTTTT
-,TRBJ1-1,-,15,TRBV6-5,CASSYSSGVHTEAFF,TGTGCCAGCAGTTACTCATCAGGGGTCCATACTGAAGCTTTCTTT
TRBD1,TRBJ1-4,-,16,TRBV6-6,CASSYSTGTGDEKLFF,TGTGCCAGCAGTTACTCGACCGGGACAGGGGACGAAAAACTGTTTTTT
-,TRBJ2-5,-,16,TRBV11-1,CASSLFLGRGGETQYF,TGTGCCAGCAGCTTATTCTTGGGCAGGGGCGGCGAGACCCAGTACTTC
-,TRBJ1-1,once,14,TRBV6-5,CASRPEVENTEAFF,TGTGCCAGCAGACCCGAAGTAGAGAACACTGAAGCTTTCTTT
TRBD1,TRBJ1-3,-,16,TRBV7-2,CASSFAGTGVQNTIYF,TGTGCCAGCAGCTTCGCCGGGACAGGGGTTCAAAACACCATATATTTT
TRBD2,TRBJ2-2,once,17,TRBV7-2,CASSYPTSGRRTGELFF,TGTGCCAGCAGCTACCCAACTAGCGGGAGACGCACCGGGGAGCTGTTTTTT
TRBD2,TRBJ2-3,-,17,TRBV7-9,CASSRPRSGRGTDTQYF,TGTGCCAGCAGCCGGCCCCGTAGCGGGAGAGGGACAGATACGCAGTATTTT
TRBD1,TRBJ2-7,-,15,TRBV5-8,CASSLWTGRTYEQYF,TGTGCCAGCAGTCTTTGGACAGGGAGAACCTACGAGCAGTACTTC
TRBD2,TRBJ2-2,-,18,TRBV9,CASSVARTSVANTGELFF,TGTGCCAGCAGCGTAGCGAGGACTAGCGTTGCGAACACCGGGGAGCTGTTTTTT
TRBD1,TRBJ1-5,-,12,TRBV28,CASSLWGQATGF,TGTGCCAGCAGTTTATGGGGACAGGCCACGGGTTTT
-,TRBJ2-3,once,14,TRBV19,CASSAGLLRDTQYF,TGTGCCAGTAGTGCGGGACTCCTGCGGGATACGCAGTATTTT
TRBD1,TRBJ2-1,-,15,TRBV28,CASSYRGPSYNEQFF,TGTGCCAGCAGTTACAGGGGTCCCTCCTACAATGAGCAGTTCTTC
TRBD2,TRBJ2-1,-,18,TRBV5-5,CASSLVRLAGSSYNEQFF,TGTGCCAGCAGCTTGGTGAGGCTAGCGGGATCCTCCTACAATGAGCAGTTCTTC
-,TRBJ2-3,-,15,TRBV11-2,CASRPTGHSTDTQYF,TGTGCCAGCAGGCCTACGGGACACAGCACAGATACGCAGTATTTT
-,TRBJ2-6,-,15,TRBV7-6,CASSFRSSGANVLTF,TGTGCCAGCAGCTTTCGGAGCTCTGGGGCCAACGTCCTGACTTTC
-,TRBJ1-4,-,20,TRBV14,CASSQGRSLRGRATNEKLFF,TGTGCCAGCAGCCAAGGGAGGTCTTTGCGGGGTCGAGCAACTAATGAAAAACTGTTTTTT
-,TRBJ2-4,-,13,TRBV6-2/TRBV6-3,CASSEVPRNIQYF,TGTGCCAGCAGCGAGGTCCCTCGGAACATTCAGTACTTC
-,TRBJ1-2,-,15,TRBV3-1/TRBV3-2,CASSQDLRNLLGYTF,TGTGCCAGCAGCCAAGACCTGAGGAACCTCCTTGGCTACACCTTC
-,TRBJ2-7,-,15,TRBV9,CASSVGPGAPYEQYF,TGTGCCAGCAGCGTAGGGCCAGGGGCCCCCTACGAGCAGTACTTC
TRBD2,TRBJ2-7,-,13,TRBV5-5,CASRGGRPYEQYF,TGTGCCAGCAGGGGGGGGAGACCCTACGAGCAGTACTTC
-,TRBJ2-3,-,14,TRBV27,CASSLVDTIDTQYF,TGTGCCAGCAGTTTGGTCGACACCATAGATACGCAGTATTTT
TRBD2,TRBJ2-5,-,13,TRBV7-2,CASRARGQETQYF,TGTGCCAGCAGGGCGCGGGGGCAAGAGACCCAGTACTTC
TRBD2,TRBJ2-1,-,17,TRBV18,CASSQNGRADIYNEQFF,TGTGCCAGCTCTCAAAACGGGAGGGCCGATATCTACAATGAGCAGTTCTTC
TRBD2,TRBJ2-1,once,15,TRBV5-1,CASSTTSGSYNEQFF,TGCGCCAGCAGCACGACTAGCGGGAGTTACAATGAGCAGTTCTTC
-,TRBJ2-3,once,18,TRBV5-8,CASSPTSGGPWGTDTQYF,TGTGCCAGCAGCCCCACGAGCGGAGGGCCTTGGGGCACAGATACGCAGTATTTT
TRBD2,TRBJ2-1,-,13,TRBV19,CASSTGLAIEQFF,TGTGCCAGTAGTACGGGACTAGCGATTGAGCAGTTCTTC
TRBD1,TRBJ1-1,-,15,TRBV7-2,CASSRTTGGFTEAFF,TGTGCCAGCAGCCGCACGACAGGGGGCTTCACTGAAGCTTTCTTT
TRBD1,TRBJ2-7,-,15,TRBV18,CASSPWTGSSYEQYF,TGTGCCAGCTCACCTTGGACAGGGAGCTCCTACGAGCAGTACTTC
-,TRBJ2-5,-,14,TRBV5-4,CASSPGQLQETQYF,TGTGCCAGCAGTCCCGGACAGTTACAAGAGACCCAGTACTTC